What follows is one TCR beta chain and its context. Antigen specificity is unknown. The sample belongs to a study of identical twins. General study results and limits: There were fewer insertions in abundant cord blood beta clonotypes, but memory repertoires showed no such pattern. In monozygotic twins, models underestimated the sharing of out-of-frame TCR alpha.

TCRdb independently ran MiXCR on the 5' RACE reads; one entry per CDR3 protein. The sample includes 400,000 to 500,000 distinct CDR3 sequences, more than 13% of them seen just once. The CDR3 spans 13 residues. The J segment lost 7 bases and the V segment lost 10 bases, leaving 9 bases of the junction unmatched. From germline, CDR1 is SGHRS and CDR2 YFSETQ. Another study also made use of these data, one on yellow fever vaccine responses in identical twins. As reported in that work: Each twin's T cell response to the vaccine was reported to look partly convergent and partly personalized.

The chain carries TRBV5-1 and TRBJ2-3; 10 bases are shared with TRBD2. The clonotype was recovered from a woman between 18 and 30 years old in good health. Sequencing was carried out using CD4+ T cells sorted from blood. CDR3 coding DNA: TGCGCCGAGCGGGGGGGCTACGTGAATACGCAGTATTTT. Translating gives CAERGGYVNTQYF.